This TCR beta chain was recovered during a study of blood T cell repertoires in COVID-19. Germline V gene data show CDR1 as SGHRS and CDR2 as YFSETQ. The V end lost 0 bases, the J end lost 5 bases, and 12 bases lay between the germline ends. The CDR3 loop spans 15 amino acids. Here immunoSEQ multiplex PCR was the method, and the copy in TCRdb shows in-frame clones only, minus some. The profile shows 250,000 to 300,000 clones, approximately 81% of them singletons. The sequenced sample consisted of peripheral blood. This sequence was found in a woman aged 60-70 years with active or convalescent COVID-19. The chain carries TRBV5-1 and TRBJ1-5, with a tentative D call TRBD1 (6 bases). Here the CDR3 reads CASSLEPGVDQPQHF. CDR3 sequence (DNA): TGCGCCAGCAGCTTGGAGCCAGGGGTGGATCAGCCCCAGCATTTT.